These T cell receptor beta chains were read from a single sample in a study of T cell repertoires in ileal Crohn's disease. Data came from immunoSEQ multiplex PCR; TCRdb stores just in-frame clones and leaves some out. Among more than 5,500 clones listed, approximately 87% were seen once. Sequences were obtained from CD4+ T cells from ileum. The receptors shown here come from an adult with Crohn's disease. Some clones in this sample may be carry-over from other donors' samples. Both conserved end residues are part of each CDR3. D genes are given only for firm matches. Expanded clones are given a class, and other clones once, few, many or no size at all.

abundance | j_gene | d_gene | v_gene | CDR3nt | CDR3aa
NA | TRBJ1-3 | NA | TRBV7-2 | TGTGCCAGCAGCTTAGTATCTGGGGGCCAGATCTCTGGAAACACCATATATTTT | CASSLVSGGQISGNTIYF
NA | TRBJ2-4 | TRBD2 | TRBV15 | TGTGCCACCAGCAGAGCGGGGGGCAAAAACATTCAGTACTTC | CATSRAGGKNIQYF
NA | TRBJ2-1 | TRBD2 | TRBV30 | TGTGCCTGGAGTTCACCCTCGGACAGATTAGCGGGGTTTGAGCAGTTCTTC | CAWSSPSDRLAGFEQFF
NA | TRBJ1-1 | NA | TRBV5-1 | TGCGCCAGCAGCCTCGCTGGGCAGAACACTGAAGCTTTCTTT | CASSLAGQNTEAFF
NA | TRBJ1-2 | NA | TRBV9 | TGTGCCAGCAGCGTAGGTCGAGGAGGCTCCTACTATGGCTACACCTTC | CASSVGRGGSYYGYTF
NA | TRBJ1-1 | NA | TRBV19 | TGTGCCAGTAGTATCGTGAGGAAAAAAGCTTTCTTT | CASSIVRKKAFF
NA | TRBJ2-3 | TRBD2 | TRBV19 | TGTGCCAGTAGTATAGGTCGGGTCAAAGCGGGAGGGCCGAATACGCAGTATTTT | CASSIGRVKAGGPNTQYF
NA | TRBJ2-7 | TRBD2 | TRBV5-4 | TGTGCCAGCAGCCCTACAGCGGGAGCGAAAGAGCAGTACTTC | CASSPTAGAKEQYF
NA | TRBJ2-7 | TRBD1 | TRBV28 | TGTGCCAGCAGGTCAGGACAGGGGGCGAGTGAGCAGTACTTC | CASRSGQGASEQYF
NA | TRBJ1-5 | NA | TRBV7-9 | TGTGCCAGCAGCCTCCCCAATCAGCCCCAGCATTTT | CASSLPNQPQHF
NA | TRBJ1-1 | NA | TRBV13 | TGTGCCAGCAGCTCGCGGACAGTATACACTGAAGCTTTCTTT | CASSSRTVYTEAFF
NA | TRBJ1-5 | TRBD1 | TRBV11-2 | TGTGCCAGCAGCTTAGGGGGACAGGGTAGCAATCAGCCCCAGCATTTT | CASSLGGQGSNQPQHF
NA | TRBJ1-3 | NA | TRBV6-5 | TGTGCCAGCCGAGCCCGGGATGCCTCTGGAAACACCATATATTTT | CASRARDASGNTIYF
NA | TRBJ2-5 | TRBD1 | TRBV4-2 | TGTGCCAGCAGCCAAGTCCGGACAGGGTGGAAGGGAGAGACCCAGTACTTC | CASSQVRTGWKGETQYF
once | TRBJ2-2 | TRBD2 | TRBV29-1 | TGCAGCGGTTACAATAGCGGGAGCGGGGAGCTGTTTTTT | CSGYNSGSGELFF
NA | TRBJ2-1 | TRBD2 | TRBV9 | TGTGCCAGCAGCATCCGAGGCGGAGCGGGAGTGTTATTGGATGAGCAGTTCTTC | CASSIRGGAGVLLDEQFF
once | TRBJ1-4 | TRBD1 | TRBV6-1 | TGTGCCAGCAGGATGGGACAGGGGGATGAAAAACTGTTTTTT | CASRMGQGDEKLFF
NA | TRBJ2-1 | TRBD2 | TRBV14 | TGTGCCAGCAGCCAAGAAGGAGCGGGAGGCGTGGAGCAGTTCTTC | CASSQEGAGGVEQFF
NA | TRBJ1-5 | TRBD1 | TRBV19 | TGTGCCACCACTACAGGGGGCGATCAGCCCCAGCATTTT | CATTTGGDQPQHF
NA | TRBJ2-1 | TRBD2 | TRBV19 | TGTGCCAGTAGTATAGTTGGCCTAGCGGGAGAAAGTGAGCAGTTCTTC | CASSIVGLAGESEQFF
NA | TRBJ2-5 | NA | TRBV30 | TGTGCCTGGAGTGTATTAGGGGGAATCAGCGCGACCCAGTACTTC | CAWSVLGGISATQYF
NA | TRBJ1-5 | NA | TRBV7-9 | TGTGCCAGCAGCTTAGCGGGCGGGAATCAGCCCCAGCATTTT | CASSLAGGNQPQHF
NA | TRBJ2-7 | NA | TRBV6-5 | TGTGCCAGCAGTGTCACGGTAAACTACGAGCAGTACTTC | CASSVTVNYEQYF
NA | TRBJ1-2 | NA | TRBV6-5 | TGTGCCAGTCTCGACGGAGCTAACTATGGCTACACCTTC | CASLDGANYGYTF
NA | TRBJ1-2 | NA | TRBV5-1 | TGCGCCAGCAGCCGGGGAGGGGATCGAGGCTACACCTTC | CASSRGGDRGYTF
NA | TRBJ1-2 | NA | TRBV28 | TGTGCCAGCAGTTTCCCCCGCAACAAACCGGGCTACACCTTC | CASSFPRNKPGYTF
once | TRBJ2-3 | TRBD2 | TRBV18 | TGTGCCAGCTCCCAGGGACTAGCGGCAGATACGCAGTATTTT | CASSQGLAADTQYF
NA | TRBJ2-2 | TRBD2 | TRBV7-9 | TGTGCCAGCAACCCCGTGGGGGGGACCGGGGAGCTGTTTTTT | CASNPVGGTGELFF
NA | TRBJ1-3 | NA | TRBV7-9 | TGTGCCAGCAGCCTGAGGGCTAGCTCTGGAAACACCATATATTTT | CASSLRASSGNTIYF
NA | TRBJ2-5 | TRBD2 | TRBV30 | TGTGCCTGGAGCCTAGCGGAGGAGACCCAGTACTTC | CAWSLAEETQYF
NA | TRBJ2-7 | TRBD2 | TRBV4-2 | TGTGCCAGCAGCGAACTAGCGGGAGCGAGCGAGCAGTACTTC | CASSELAGASEQYF
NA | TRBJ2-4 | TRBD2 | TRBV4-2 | TGTGCCAGCAGCCAAGCAACTAGCGGGTTAGCCAAAAACATTCAGTACTTC | CASSQATSGLAKNIQYF
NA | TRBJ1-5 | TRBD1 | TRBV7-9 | TGTGCCAGCAGCTTTGAGGGGGCGAGGGGCAATCAGCCCCAGCATTTT | CASSFEGARGNQPQHF
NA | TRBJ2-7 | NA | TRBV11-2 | TGTGCCAGCAGCTTATCTCAACTGGCCTACGAGCAGTACTTC | CASSLSQLAYEQYF
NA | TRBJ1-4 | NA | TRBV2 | TGTGCCAGCAGTGACCGGGATACTAATGAAAAACTGTTTTTT | CASSDRDTNEKLFF
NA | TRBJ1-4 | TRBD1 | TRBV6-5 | TGTGCCAGCTCGTGGACAGGAAATGAAAAACTGTTTTTT | CASSWTGNEKLFF
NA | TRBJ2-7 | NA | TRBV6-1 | TGTGCCAGCAGTGAAGTGGGGGGTGGCGGTTACGAGCAGTACTTC | CASSEVGGGGYEQYF
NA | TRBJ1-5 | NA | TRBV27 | TGTGCCAGCACTCCCGGGGGGGCACGTCCTCAGCCCCAGCATTTT | CASTPGGARPQPQHF
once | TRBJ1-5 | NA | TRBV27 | TGTGCCAGCAGCCCGTTGCCGGGTGCTCAGCCCCAGCATTTT | CASSPLPGAQPQHF
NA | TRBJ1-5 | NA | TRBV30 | TGTGCCTGGAGTAAAGGAGACGTGCCCCAGCATTTT | CAWSKGDVPQHF
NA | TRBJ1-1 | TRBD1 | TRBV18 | TGTGCCAGCTCACCGAACTACGGACAGGAGAACACTGAAGCTTTCTTT | CASSPNYGQENTEAFF
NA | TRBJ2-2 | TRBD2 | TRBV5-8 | TGTGCCAGCAGCTTGTCACTAGCGGGAGACACCGGGGAGCTGTTTTTT | CASSLSLAGDTGELFF
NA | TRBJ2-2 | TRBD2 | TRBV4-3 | TGCGCCAGCAGCCCAGACGGACTAGCAAACACCGGGGAGCTGTTTTTT | CASSPDGLANTGELFF
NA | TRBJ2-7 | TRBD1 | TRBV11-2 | TGTGCCAGCAGCTTTGATTCAGGGGGATCTCGCGAGCAGTACTTC | CASSFDSGGSREQYF
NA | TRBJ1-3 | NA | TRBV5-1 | TGCGCCAGCAGCTTAGGCGGATCTTTTGGAAACACCATATATTTT | CASSLGGSFGNTIYF
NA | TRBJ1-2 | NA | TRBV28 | TGTGCCAGCAGTATCATATTGGGCGGGGGCGCGGATGGCTACACCTTC | CASSIILGGGADGYTF